This is a list of T cell receptor beta chains from one sample in a study of T cells in Graves' hyperthyroidism and ophthalmopathy. TCRdb processed the multiplex PCR reads anew with MiXCR; each CDR3 protein has one entry. The sample yields under 300,000 distinct CDR3 sequences, roughly 13% seen once. The specimen sequenced was blood. These TCRs come from a woman aged 25 to 39 with Graves' hyperthyroidism that later progressed to Graves' ophthalmopathy. Each CDR3 is given with its conserved first and last residue. The D gene is left open where the match is weak. Clone size is not always given. Where it is, it says once, few, many or a class for expanded clones.

j_call,v_call,clone_size,d_call,cdr3_nt,cdr3_aa
TRBJ2-7,TRBV14,few,-,TGTGCCAGCAGCCAAGATCCGACTGGGTACGAGCAGTACTTC,CASSQDPTGYEQYF
TRBJ1-5,TRBV6-1,-,-,TGTGCCAGCAGTCAGGGAATTGTACCCGCCTCCAATCAGCCCCAGCATTTT,CASSQGIVPASNQPQHF
TRBJ2-7,TRBV6-1,many,TRBD2,TGTGCCAGCAGCGAATCCGGGACTACGGGGGAGCAGTACTTC,CASSESGTTGEQYF
TRBJ1-1,TRBV6-2/TRBV6-3,many,-,TGTGCCAGCAGTTACCCAAGACTGAACACTGAAGCTTTCTTT,CASSYPRLNTEAFF
TRBJ1-4,TRBV6-6,many,TRBD1,TGTGCCAGCAGTTACATGGCAGGGGGCTACGGAGGTGAAAAACTGTTTTTT,CASSYMAGGYGGEKLFF
TRBJ2-7,TRBV25-1,-,TRBD1,TGTGCCAGTACCTCGGGACAGGGGGCCATCTACGAGCAGTACTTC,CASTSGQGAIYEQYF
TRBJ2-7,TRBV25-1,-,TRBD1,TGTGCCAGCAGTGGGGACAGGGTCGACGAGCAGTACTTC,CASSGDRVDEQYF
TRBJ2-2,TRBV6-2/TRBV6-3,-,-,TGTGCCAGCATTGATGGGACCCCCAGCAGCGGGGAGCTGTTTTTT,CASIDGTPSSGELFF
TRBJ2-7,TRBV28,many,TRBD1,TGTGCCAGCAGTTCCACCGGGACAGGGTTTCACGAGCAGTACTTC,CASSSTGTGFHEQYF
TRBJ1-6,TRBV5-4,many,TRBD1,TGTGCCAGCAGCTTTCAGGGGGCGGGCAATTCACCCCTCCACTTT,CASSFQGAGNSPLHF
TRBJ2-7,TRBV27,few,TRBD1,TGTGCCAGCAGTCACCGGACAGGGGCCTACGAGCAGTACTTC,CASSHRTGAYEQYF
TRBJ1-2,TRBV7-9,many,-,TGTGCCAGCAGCTTAGGGGACACGCAGAACTATGGCTACACCTTC,CASSLGDTQNYGYTF
TRBJ2-7,TRBV24-1,many,TRBD1,TGTGCCACTCCCGCGACCGGGACAGGAGCTTACGAGCAGTACTTC,CATPATGTGAYEQYF
TRBJ2-4,TRBV9,many,-,TGTGCCAGCAGCGACGGGGACATTCAGTACTTC,CASSDGDIQYF
TRBJ2-7,TRBV5-1,many,-,TGCGCCAGCAGCATTGATCCCGGTACCTACGAGCAGTACTTC,CASSIDPGTYEQYF
TRBJ1-5,TRBV5-6,-,-,TGTGCCAGCAGCTTCGGGGGCCTCAATCAGCCCCAGCATTTT,CASSFGGLNQPQHF